These 8 T cell receptor beta chains originate from one sample sequenced in a study of CD8 T cells in ankylosing spondylitis. Study-level findings and limits: Made up of several highly homologous variants, a TCR beta motif appeared characteristic of ankylosing spondylitis blood.

TCRdb fed the 5' RACE reads into MiXCR, producing one record per CDR3 protein. The table shows about 460,000 distinct CDR3 sequences, with less than 6% occurring only once. These receptors have no identified antigens. Sequenced input: blood, either unsorted or a sorted T cell fraction (not recorded which). These receptors were obtained from a male donor with ankylosing spondylitis.

This clonotype was found many times. The rearrangement links TRBV6-1 to TRBJ1-3; D is perhaps TRBD1 (6 bases). CDR3 size: 14 residues. The V end was cut by 6 bases, the J end by 0 bases, with 9 bases between. From germline, CDR1 is MNHNS and CDR2 SASEGT. CDR3 region: CASRDSGSGNTIYF. As DNA, the CDR3 is TGTGCCAGCAGGGACAGTGGCTCTGGAAACACCATATATTTT.

At least ten counts were recorded for this clonotype. The rearrangement joins TRBV7-3 to TRBJ2-1; D is perhaps TRBD1 or TRBD2 (6 bases each). This CDR3 has 16 amino acids. V was trimmed by 0 bases and J by 8 bases, leaving 17 bases between them. The germline CDR1 and CDR2 sequences are SGHTA and FQGTGA. The CDR3, as DNA: TGTGCCAGCAGCTTAACGGGGGGCGTTCTTAGCCATGAGCAGTTCTTC. Its protein product is CASSLTGGVLSHEQFF.

This clonotype was counted at least ten times. The V call is TRBV5-1, the J call TRBJ2-1; perhaps D is TRBD1 or TRBD2 (5 bases each). Germline CDR1 and CDR2: SGHRS and YFSETQ. The CDR3 runs 14 residues. V gave up 0 bases and J gave up 8 bases, with 12 bases separating them. The CDR3 here is CASSLGIMGDEQFF. CDR3 nucleotides: TGCGCCAGCAGCTTGGGTATCATGGGGGATGAGCAGTTCTTC.

Ten or more counts support this clonotype. The chain combines TRBV5-1 with TRBJ2-3; no clear D gene. Per the germline V gene, CDR1 is SGHRS and CDR2 is YFSETQ. The germline V and J ends were trimmed by 2 bases and 8 bases, with 18 bases remaining between them. This CDR3 is 15 amino acids long. The CDR3: CASSFRLVGLGTQYF. DNA for the CDR3: TGCGCCAGCAGCTTCAGACTGGTCGGGTTGGGTACGCAGTATTTT.

At least ten counts were recorded for this clonotype. The chain recombines TRBV24-1 with TRBJ2-3; 7 bases fit TRBD1. From germline, CDR1 is KGHDR and CDR2 SFDVKD. CDR3 size: 15 residues. The trim removed 2 bases at V and 3 bases at J, leaving 4 bases unmatched. The chain's CDR3 is CATSDWTGRTDTQYF. The CDR3 bases are TGTGCCACCAGTGATTGGACAGGTCGTACAGATACGCAGTATTTT.

The table lists this clonotype with a few counts. This chain uses TRBV3-1 with TRBJ2-1, with 14 nucleotides matching TRBD2. CDR1 is LGHDT and CDR2 is YNNKEL in the germline V gene (reference sequence). The length of the CDR3 is 16 residues. With 1 base clipped from V and 7 bases from J, the junction kept 3 bases outside the gene matches. The CDR3 is CASSQGLAGGRNEQFF. CDR3 nucleotide sequence: TGTGCCAGCAGCCAAGGACTAGCGGGGGGGCGGAATGAGCAGTTCTTC.

This clonotype was counted many times. The rearrangement links TRBV5-1 to TRBJ2-1, with D perhaps assigned TRBD1 or TRBD2 (6 bases each). Looked up from germline, CDR1 is SGHRS and CDR2 is YFSETQ. The CDR3 contains 16 residues. Between the trimmed V and J ends, which lost 3 bases and 5 bases, there was a span of 18 bases. The CDR3 DNA follows: TGCGCCAGCAGCTATAGGGGGGACGGTACGGACAATGAGCAGTTCTTC. This gives the protein CASSYRGDGTDNEQFF.

The rearrangement uses TRBV5-6 and TRBJ1-2, with 8 bases aligning to TRBD1. The CDR3 extends over 14 amino acids. Germline CDR1 is SGHDT and CDR2 is YYEEEE. V gave up 0 bases and J gave up 12 bases; unmatched junction bases: 10. CDR3 bases: TGTGCCAGCAGCTTGGGACCGACAGGGGTGGGAAACACCTTC. It is translated as CASSLGPTGVGNTF.